This is a list of T cell receptor beta chains from one sample in a study of blood T cell repertoires in COVID-19. Assay used: immunoSEQ multiplex PCR; TCRdb lists only in-frame clones, some missing. This sample has 65,000 or so clones; 90% occur once, and the top ten carry over 0.95%. The specimen sequenced was peripheral blood. Source of these receptors: a man in his sixties with acute or convalescent COVID-19. Each CDR3 is given with its conserved first and last residue. D genes are given only for firm matches. Clone size appears in some rows only: once, few, many, or a class for an expanded clone.

abundance | j_gene | v_gene | d_gene | CDR3nt | CDR3aa
. | TRBJ1-2 | TRBV27 | . | TGTGCCAGCAGTTTGGTAGGCGGTAACTATGGCTACACCTTC | CASSLVGGNYGYTF
. | TRBJ2-5 | TRBV6-5 | . | TGTGCCAGCAGGCGGGAAGAGACCCAGTACTTC | CASRREETQYF
. | TRBJ1-5 | TRBV6-5 | . | TGTACCAGCGGGTCACAGGGTATGGTGATTCGGCATTTT | CTSGSQGMVIRHF
. | TRBJ1-2 | TRBV6-1 | TRBD1 | TGTGCCAGCAGTCAGGACAGGGATTATGGCTACACCTTC | CASSQDRDYGYTF
. | TRBJ2-7 | TRBV5-1 | TRBD1 | TGCGCCAGCAGCAAAGAAAGGGGACAGGGCCCCTACGAGCAGTACTTC | CASSKERGQGPYEQYF
. | TRBJ1-2 | TRBV18 | . | TGTGCCAGCTCACCACCGACGGGGAGTACCTATGGCTACACCTTC | CASSPPTGSTYGYTF
once | TRBJ2-6 | TRBV4-1 | . | TGCGCCAGCAGCCAAGTAAACTCTGGGGCCAACGTCCTGACTTTC | CASSQVNSGANVLTF
. | TRBJ2-7 | TRBV5-4 | . | TGTGCCAGCAGCTTGGTTGACCCCAGGGGATACGAGCAGTACTTC | CASSLVDPRGYEQYF
. | TRBJ1-1 | TRBV29-1 | TRBD1 | TGCAGCGCAGGGGGCAGGGGCACTGAAGCTTTCTTT | CSAGGRGTEAFF
once | TRBJ2-7 | TRBV7-9 | . | TGTGCCAGCAGCCGAAGTGTTTTGGGCCAGTACTTC | CASSRSVLGQYF
. | TRBJ1-4 | TRBV12-5 | TRBD1 | TGTGCTAGTGGTTTGGGGACAGGGACTAATGAAAAACTGTTTTTT | CASGLGTGTNEKLFF
. | TRBJ1-2 | TRBV27 | . | TGTGCCAGCAGTGCAACAACAGGGTCTAACTATGGCTACACCTTC | CASSATTGSNYGYTF
. | TRBJ2-7 | TRBV19 | . | TGTGCCAGTAGTTGGGACGGGACATACGAGCAGTACTTC | CASSWDGTYEQYF
. | TRBJ2-7 | TRBV5-4 | . | TGTGCCAGCAGCTTGGCCCTACCACCCTACGAGCAGTACTTC | CASSLALPPYEQYF
. | TRBJ2-7 | TRBV6-2/TRBV6-3 | . | TGTGCCAGCAGTTCTTCAGGGGTAGGCGAGCAGTACTTC | CASSSSGVGEQYF
few | TRBJ2-3 | TRBV6-2/TRBV6-3 | TRBD2 | TGTGCCAGCAGTCCCACTCTAGCGGAGAGCACAGATACGCAGTATTTT | CASSPTLAESTDTQYF
. | TRBJ2-3 | TRBV15 | TRBD2 | TGTGCCACCAGCAAAGCGGGGCCCACAGATACGCAGTATTTT | CATSKAGPTDTQYF
. | TRBJ1-2 | TRBV30 | . | TGTGCCTGGAGTCGGGCAGGGTATGGCTACACCTTC | CAWSRAGYGYTF
. | TRBJ2-5 | TRBV11-2 | TRBD2 | TGTGCCAGCAGCTTAGGCGGGGGGCTTCAAGAGACCCAGTACTTC | CASSLGGGLQETQYF
. | TRBJ2-5 | TRBV27 | TRBD2 | TGTGCCAGCAGTTGGGATAGCGGGGGAGGAGAGACCCAGTACTTC | CASSWDSGGGETQYF
. | TRBJ1-2 | TRBV5-1 | . | TGCGCCAGCAGCTTGAACCAAGGACAGTCTTATGGCTACACCTTC | CASSLNQGQSYGYTF
. | TRBJ1-6 | TRBV2 | . | TGTGCCAGCACCCTAGAGGAGAATTCACCCCTCCACTTT | CASTLEENSPLHF